Detailed here is one TCR beta chain. Its antigen is undetermined. The source of the sample is a study of PD-L1 blockade in urothelial cancer. About the research overall: Men with urothelial cancer arising in the bladder made up about 90% of the roughly 29 patients. Chemotherapy regimens numbering 0 to 3 had been given to patients. Study-level findings and limits: When pretreatment blood TCR clonality was below the median, it predicted better survival.

Clones were sequenced by immunoSEQ multiplex PCR, and TCRdb holds only the in-frame ones, with some missing. The data show 80,000 to 90,000 clones, with more than 70% seen just once and about an eighth held by the top ten. With 10 bases clipped from V and 4 bases from J, the junction kept 7 bases outside the gene matches. Germline V lookup: CDR1 MDHEN, CDR2 SYDVKM. This CDR3 has 13 residues. Regarding time point: pretreatment peripheral blood. Patients were living with locally advanced or metastatic urothelial carcinoma. The TCR sequence derives from a man in his sixties with urothelial cancer. Sequencing used PBMCs, obtained around atezolizumab (anti-PD-L1) treatment. V is TRBV28 and J is TRBJ2-5; TRBD2 aligns across 9 bases. The CDR3 DNA follows: TGTGCCACCATAGCGGGAGATAGAGAGACCCAGTACTTC. It yields the protein CATIAGDRETQYF. The whole variable domain, remainder taken from reference TRBV28 and TRBJ2-5, is DVKVTQSSRYLVKRTGEKVFLECVQDMDHENMFWYRQDPGLGLRLIYFSYDVKMKEKGDIPEGYSVSREKKERFSLILESASTNQTSMYLCATIAGDRETQYFGPGTRLLVL.